This TCR beta chain is drawn from a study of blood T cell repertoires in COVID-19. In the study overall: PBMCs, B-cell-depleted T cells, or T cells provided the cDNA or gDNA that made up the material.

V gave up 3 bases and J gave up 1 base, with 19 bases separating them. Per the germline V gene, CDR1 is KGHSH and CDR2 is LQKENI. CDR3 length equals 18 residues. Per the study methods: The authors estimated nucleated cell counts from reference gene primer amplification. Assay: immunoSEQ multiplex PCR; the TCRdb copy retains only in-frame clones and omits some. That table furnishes V, J and clone size, whereas the DNA furnished D and trimming. The data show approximately 150,000 clones, over 70% seen once. Source material: peripheral blood. This TCR came from a woman in her 70s who had recovered from COVID-19. The chain links TRBV18 to TRBJ1-5; tentatively, D is TRBD1 (6 bases). CDR3 coding DNA: TGTGCCAGCTCACCCCAGCCTTCCCTAACAGGGAGCAATCAGCCCCAGCATTTT. Its protein product is CASSPQPSLTGSNQPQHF.